The clone carrying this T cell receptor beta chain was counted once. Its antigen is unidentified. This record comes from a study of tumor-infiltrating lymphocytes in primary liver carcinoma. Points from the study as a whole: Tumor samples exhibited a significantly greater top-250-clone fraction than blood samples (p = 0.039).

Researchers generated TCR beta cDNA from approximately 0.55 ug of total RNA, relying on a constant-region primer. Libraries of TCR beta came from three nested multiplex PCR rounds with slightly modified ARM-PCR. TRBV1-TRBV30 forward primers paired with a C-beta reverse primer were used in the first two PCR rounds, which ran roughly 11 cycles each. Using its own MiXCR run on the multiplex PCR reads, TCRdb lists one record per CDR3 protein. The table has roughly 86,000 distinct CDR3 sequences, around 68% seen once; the top ten hold 27%. Co-extraction of RNA and DNA was performed on about 20-32 mg of unsorted bulk tissue. CDR1 and CDR2 from the germline V gene are SGHAT and FQNNGV. The CDR3 totals 16 residues. The ends were cut back, 2 bases at V and 8 bases at J, with 20 bases in the middle.

Sequencing used tumor-adjacent normal liver tissue. The sequence was collected from a man aged 40-49 years with primary liver carcinoma and hepatitis B virus infection. The chain combines TRBV11-2 with TRBJ2-3, with D possibly being TRBD2 (6 bases). DNA for the CDR3: TGTGCCAGCAGCTTATTGGTAGCGGATCCTCGGAGTACGCAGTATTTT. Translation gives CASSLLVADPRSTQYF.